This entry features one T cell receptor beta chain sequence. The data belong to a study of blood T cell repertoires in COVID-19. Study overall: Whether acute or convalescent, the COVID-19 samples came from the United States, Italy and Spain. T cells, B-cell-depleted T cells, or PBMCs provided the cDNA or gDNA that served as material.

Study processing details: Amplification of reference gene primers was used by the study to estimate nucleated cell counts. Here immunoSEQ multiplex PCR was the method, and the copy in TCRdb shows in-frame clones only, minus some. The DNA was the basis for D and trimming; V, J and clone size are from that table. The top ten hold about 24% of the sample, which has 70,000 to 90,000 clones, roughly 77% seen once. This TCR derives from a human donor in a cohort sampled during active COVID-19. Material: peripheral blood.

CDR3 region: CASSNPKGLNQETQYF. In DNA form, the CDR3 reads TGTGCCAGCAGCAACCCGAAGGGACTAAATCAAGAGACCCAGTACTTC. J is TRBJ2-5 and V is TRBV21-1; TRBD2, the D gene given by the table, was not confirmed from the DNA. TRBV21-1 is reported as a pseudogene. The CDR3 extends over 16 amino acids.